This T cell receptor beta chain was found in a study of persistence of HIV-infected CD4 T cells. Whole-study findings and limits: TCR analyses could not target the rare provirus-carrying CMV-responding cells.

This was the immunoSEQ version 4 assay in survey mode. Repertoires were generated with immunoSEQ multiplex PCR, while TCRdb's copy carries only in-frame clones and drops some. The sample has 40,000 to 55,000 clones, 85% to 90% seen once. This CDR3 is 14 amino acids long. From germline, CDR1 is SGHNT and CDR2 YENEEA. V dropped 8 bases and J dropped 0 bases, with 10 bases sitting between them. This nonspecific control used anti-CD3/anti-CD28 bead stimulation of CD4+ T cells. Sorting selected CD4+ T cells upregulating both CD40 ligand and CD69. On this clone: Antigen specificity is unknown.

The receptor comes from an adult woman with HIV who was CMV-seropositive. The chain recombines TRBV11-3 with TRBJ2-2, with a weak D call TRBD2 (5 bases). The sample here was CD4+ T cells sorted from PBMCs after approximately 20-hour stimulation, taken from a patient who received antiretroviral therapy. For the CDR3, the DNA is TGTGCCAGCTCGCGGGCCACGAACACCGGGGAGCTGTTTTTT. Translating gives CASSRATNTGELFF.